This T cell receptor (beta chain) was documented in a study of blood T cell repertoires in COVID-19. Background on the study: The study drew acute and convalescent COVID-19 samples from the United States, Italy and Spain.

Only in-frame clones appear in the TCRdb table, and some are missing; sequencing was by immunoSEQ multiplex PCR. The sample gives some 530,000 clones, 70% to 90% of which show up once; approximately 2.9% is in the top ten. This clone was seen only once. The germline gives CDR1 SGHNT, CDR2 YYREEE (reference sequence). The CDR3 is 15 residues long. V shed 2 bases and J 10 bases; nucleotides not matched to a gene: 9. Sample: peripheral blood. The chain links TRBV5-4 to TRBJ1-6; 7 nucleotides agree with TRBD1. The TCR was taken from a human donor in a cohort sampled during active COVID-19. The chain's CDR3 is CASSFGQVRESPLHF. CDR3 sequence (DNA): TGTGCCAGCAGCTTCGGACAGGTCAGGGAGTCACCCCTCCACTTT.